This record concerns one TCR beta chain sequence. It has no known antigen specificity. Base qualities are not recorded, but no much larger clone differs from it by a single base. The data originate from a study of vaccination effects on CD4 cells after COVID-19 (dated by TCRdb to the early 2020s). About the investigation overall: Post-vaccine samples across the study were collected a median of 72 days after the second dose, with a range of 14 to 241. The study compared SARS-CoV-2 spike-specific CD4+ TCR repertoires before and after mRNA vaccination in COVID-19 convalescent patients and infection-naive vaccine recipients. Altogether, around 11 COVID-19 convalescent patients and a few SARS-CoV-2-naive healthy vaccine recipients made up the full study. Cultures from other donors in the study were sequenced using the Oncomine TCR Beta short-read assay on an Illumina iSeq 100.

Preparation of the library involved the immunoSEQ multiplex PCR assay. DNA from the cultured and isolated CD4+ T cells underwent TCR beta CDR3 sequencing. Under the source paper's analysis protocol: Non-productive TCR sequences were removed and reads were trimmed to the CDR3 region, keeping CDR3s of at least 7 amino acids. The MANAFEST web app was used to pick out antigen-specific clonotypes by comparing their expansion in peptide wells with that in reference cultures. To be called positive, a clone needed expansion at FDR<0.05 compared with the reference and with all other wells, an odds ratio greater than 5, and a frequency greater than 0.1% in two replicate wells. Clonotypes significantly expanded in SARS-CoV-2 spike wells and in at least one common cold coronavirus spike condition were defined as cross-reactive. CDR3 similarity was assessed by Levenshtein distance with the stringdist R package, and unrooted trees were built with ape in R 3.6.1. TCRdb provides this immuneACCESS table in a form limited to in-frame rearrangements. Some clones are lacking; in checked studies, under half of them reflect an unresolved V gene, and why the rest are absent is not known. V and J calls and clone size are copied from that table; D and trimming were computed from the DNA. This sample holds about 48,000 clones; over 60% were observed only once. The ten largest account for about 15% of the sample.

The investigation overall reported the following: Among healthy vaccine recipients, nearly all vaccine-induced clones were SARS-CoV-2 mono-reactive, and only 1 of 255 was cross-reactive with common cold coronaviruses. Only a small number of convalescent patients were included, and no early post-infection timepoints were available, which limited the study. Clones induced by infection and clones induced by vaccination both contracted markedly at late timepoints after vaccination, which fits with T cell responses waning over time.

To identify antigen-specific CD4+ T cell clonotypes by their expansion, the ViraFEST assay first stimulated PBMC with viral peptide pools and then applied TCR sequencing. After 10 to 11 days of culture, CD4+ T cells were isolated with the EasySep CD4+ T cell isolation kit. Each participant got two doses of an mRNA SARS-CoV-2 vaccine, either BNT162b2 or mRNA-1273. Healthy vaccine recipients had no prior SARS-CoV-2 infection, confirmed by negative nucleocapsid antibodies before and after vaccination. Two million PBMC per well were cultured with approximately 10 ug/ml peptides in IMDM containing about 5% human AB serum, about 10 IU/ml IL-2 and gentamicin. On days 3 and 7, half of the culture medium was replaced with fresh IL-2-containing medium. Each peptide stimulation condition was cultured in triplicate wells unless otherwise noted. Using Ficoll-Paque Plus gradient centrifugation, PBMC were separated from whole blood and then either used fresh or cryopreserved at -140C. The overlapping peptide pools covered the spike proteins of SARS-CoV-2 and of the common cold coronaviruses HCoV-NL63, HCoV-OC43 and HCoV-229E. The QIAamp micro DNA kit was used to extract genomic DNA from the cultured CD4+ T cells.

Based on the germline V gene, the CDR1 and CDR2 sequences are MNHEY and SVGAGI. The CDR3 goes from the cysteine to the phenylalanine over 14 residues. Just the 42-base CDR3 DNA is kept, in frame starting at base 1. Trimming costs V 8 bases and J 0 bases, and their ends lie 11 bases apart. This TCR derives from a human donor who received a COVID-19 vaccine. The chain links TRBV6-5 with TRBJ1-3, with the identity of the D gene unclear. The sample here was CD4+ T cells from PBMCs cultured with HCoV-OC43 spike peptides, taken after COVID-19 vaccination. The meaning of the sample's cell subset or site label: HCoV-OC43 spike overlapping peptide pool stimulation. The DNA reads TGTGCCAGCCGGGGTGACCTCTCTGGAAACACCATATATTTT. Translated, this is CASRGDLSGNTIYF.